Listed below are T cell receptor beta chains from one sample, sequenced in a study of T-cell memory formation after mild COVID-19. Each CDR3 protein is one row after TCRdb ran MiXCR on the 5' RACE reads. The data show about 320,000 distinct CDR3 sequences, approximately 14% seen once. The sample comprised PBMCs or a T cell subset sorted from them (not recorded which). These receptors all come from a man between 18 and 29 years old who had mild COVID-19 (a few samples of this study predate the infection). Cell type and time point are not known. The CDR3 runs from the conserved cysteine through the conserved F or W. Fields, in order: J gene, V gene, D gene, CDR3 protein. A D gene is named only where the DNA matches it firmly.

j_call: TRBJ2-7
v_call: TRBV3-1
d_call: -
cdr3_aa: CASSRTGPGREQYF

j_call: TRBJ1-2
v_call: TRBV7-2
d_call: -
cdr3_aa: CASSPPGSGGHGYTF

j_call: TRBJ1-1
v_call: TRBV5-1
d_call: -
cdr3_aa: CASSLGGAPNTEAFF

j_call: TRBJ2-1
v_call: TRBV10-3
d_call: TRBD1
cdr3_aa: CAISETGTGSGDEQFF

j_call: TRBJ1-5
v_call: TRBV27
d_call: -
cdr3_aa: CASSPPGQGNQPQHF

j_call: TRBJ1-2
v_call: TRBV2
d_call: -
cdr3_aa: CASSERDGYTF

j_call: TRBJ2-4
v_call: TRBV20-1
d_call: TRBD1
cdr3_aa: CSAHKTGGKNIQYF

j_call: TRBJ2-5
v_call: TRBV29-1
d_call: TRBD2
cdr3_aa: CSVHPTSSVTQYF

j_call: TRBJ2-2
v_call: TRBV7-3
d_call: -
cdr3_aa: CASSPTGREHTGELFF

j_call: TRBJ2-5
v_call: TRBV10-1
d_call: TRBD1
cdr3_aa: CASSEDREETQYF

j_call: TRBJ2-1
v_call: TRBV23-1
d_call: -
cdr3_aa: CASSRGRRNNEQFF

j_call: TRBJ2-2
v_call: TRBV5-1
d_call: TRBD1
cdr3_aa: CASSLDRGSTGELFF

j_call: TRBJ2-7
v_call: TRBV6-5
d_call: TRBD1
cdr3_aa: CASRRGQGAYEQYF

j_call: TRBJ2-1
v_call: TRBV20-1
d_call: -
cdr3_aa: CSARSTSYNEQFF

j_call: TRBJ2-3
v_call: TRBV6-2/TRBV6-3
d_call: -
cdr3_aa: CASSPASLTDTQYF

j_call: TRBJ1-1
v_call: TRBV18
d_call: -
cdr3_aa: CASSPERTGAPEAFF

j_call: TRBJ1-5
v_call: TRBV11-2
d_call: TRBD1
cdr3_aa: CASSSRGGQHQPQHF

j_call: TRBJ2-1
v_call: TRBV7-3
d_call: -
cdr3_aa: CASSFGSEQFF

j_call: TRBJ1-3
v_call: TRBV6-2/TRBV6-3
d_call: -
cdr3_aa: CASRFRIRSGNTIYF

j_call: TRBJ2-2
v_call: TRBV4-3
d_call: -
cdr3_aa: CASSQPGISNTGELFF

j_call: TRBJ1-2
v_call: TRBV7-9
d_call: TRBD1
cdr3_aa: CASSLGDRGNDGYTF

j_call: TRBJ2-3
v_call: TRBV7-3
d_call: TRBD2
cdr3_aa: CASSFGGITSTDTQYF

j_call: TRBJ1-2
v_call: TRBV19
d_call: TRBD1
cdr3_aa: CASNSQGDYGYTF

j_call: TRBJ1-6
v_call: TRBV6-5
d_call: -
cdr3_aa: CASRDSTIGTLHF

j_call: TRBJ2-3
v_call: TRBV12-3/TRBV12-4
d_call: TRBD2
cdr3_aa: CASSNSGGLDTQYF

j_call: TRBJ2-6
v_call: TRBV4-3
d_call: TRBD2
cdr3_aa: CASSLAGESGANVLTF

j_call: TRBJ2-1
v_call: TRBV28
d_call: -
cdr3_aa: CASRLGSVEQFF

j_call: TRBJ2-1
v_call: TRBV10-3
d_call: -
cdr3_aa: CAISELAKGWAYNEQFF

j_call: TRBJ2-2
v_call: TRBV4-2
d_call: -
cdr3_aa: CASSQVSRVAGELFF

j_call: TRBJ2-5
v_call: TRBV4-1
d_call: TRBD2
cdr3_aa: CASSQGSGGMETQYF

j_call: TRBJ2-3
v_call: TRBV5-1
d_call: -
cdr3_aa: CASSLTPTDTQYF

j_call: TRBJ2-5
v_call: TRBV20-1
d_call: -
cdr3_aa: CSASEEGVGVTQYF

j_call: TRBJ1-6
v_call: TRBV20-1
d_call: -
cdr3_aa: CSASRGQGRDSPLHF

j_call: TRBJ2-2
v_call: TRBV6-6
d_call: -
cdr3_aa: CASSMGYSYTGELFF

j_call: TRBJ2-3
v_call: TRBV12-3/TRBV12-4
d_call: -
cdr3_aa: CASSLAVGGEDTQYF

j_call: TRBJ2-1
v_call: TRBV11-2
d_call: TRBD1
cdr3_aa: CASSSDGPGTGSFNEQFF

j_call: TRBJ2-1
v_call: TRBV10-1
d_call: TRBD2
cdr3_aa: CASSESGVAGVSFF

j_call: TRBJ2-3
v_call: TRBV6-2/TRBV6-3
d_call: TRBD1
cdr3_aa: CASTSRTGLTQYF

j_call: TRBJ2-7
v_call: TRBV7-9
d_call: -
cdr3_aa: CASSLQAYEQYF

j_call: TRBJ1-5
v_call: TRBV24-1
d_call: -
cdr3_aa: CATSDKHGQPQHF

j_call: TRBJ2-3
v_call: TRBV5-1
d_call: TRBD2
cdr3_aa: CASSLAGQGDTQYF

j_call: TRBJ2-3
v_call: TRBV12-3/TRBV12-4
d_call: TRBD1
cdr3_aa: CASSLAGQHTDTQYF

j_call: TRBJ2-3
v_call: TRBV11-2
d_call: TRBD1
cdr3_aa: CASSSPRGLHTQYF

j_call: TRBJ1-5
v_call: TRBV6-1
d_call: TRBD1
cdr3_aa: CASSSPGQVNQPQHF

j_call: TRBJ2-1
v_call: TRBV5-4
d_call: TRBD2
cdr3_aa: CASSSPGHSGGYNEQFF

j_call: TRBJ1-3
v_call: TRBV12-3/TRBV12-4
d_call: -
cdr3_aa: CASSLWSSGNTIYF

j_call: TRBJ2-2
v_call: TRBV7-2
d_call: -
cdr3_aa: CASSFQVSGELFF

j_call: TRBJ1-6
v_call: TRBV3-1
d_call: TRBD1
cdr3_aa: CASSQPGQGANSPLHF

j_call: TRBJ2-3
v_call: TRBV7-6
d_call: -
cdr3_aa: CASSLRPSRPDTQYF

j_call: TRBJ1-3
v_call: TRBV12-3/TRBV12-4
d_call: -
cdr3_aa: CASSFYSFGNTIYF

j_call: TRBJ2-5
v_call: TRBV6-5
d_call: -
cdr3_aa: CASSVAVAEYQETQYF

j_call: TRBJ2-5
v_call: TRBV7-9
d_call: -
cdr3_aa: CASSLEEDRLETQYF

j_call: TRBJ2-1
v_call: TRBV20-1
d_call: TRBD1
cdr3_aa: CSAKPGQGINEQFF

j_call: TRBJ2-3
v_call: TRBV10-3
d_call: TRBD1
cdr3_aa: CATATGAYTDTQYF